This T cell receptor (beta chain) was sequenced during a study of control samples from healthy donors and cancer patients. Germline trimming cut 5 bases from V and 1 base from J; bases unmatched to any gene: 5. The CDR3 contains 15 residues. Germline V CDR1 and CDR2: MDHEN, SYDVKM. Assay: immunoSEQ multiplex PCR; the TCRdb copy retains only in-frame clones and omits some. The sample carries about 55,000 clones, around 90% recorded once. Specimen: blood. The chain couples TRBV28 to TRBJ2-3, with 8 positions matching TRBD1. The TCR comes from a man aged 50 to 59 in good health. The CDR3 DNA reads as TGTGCCAGCAGTCCAGGGGGCTCGGGCACAGATACGCAGTATTTT. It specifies CASSPGGSGTDTQYF.